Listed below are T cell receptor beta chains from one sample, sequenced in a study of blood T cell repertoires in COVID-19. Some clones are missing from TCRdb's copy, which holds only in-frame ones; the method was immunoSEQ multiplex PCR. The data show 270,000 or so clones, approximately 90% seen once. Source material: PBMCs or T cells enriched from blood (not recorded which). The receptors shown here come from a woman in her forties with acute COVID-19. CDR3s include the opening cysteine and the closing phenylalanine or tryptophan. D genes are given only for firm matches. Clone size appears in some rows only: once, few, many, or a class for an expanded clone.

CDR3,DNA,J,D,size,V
CATKGTSGGEEQYF,TGTGCCACCAAGGGGACTAGCGGGGGGGAGGAGCAGTACTTC,TRBJ2-7,TRBD2,.,TRBV24-1
CASSIGRRTDTQYF,TGTGCCAGTAGTATCGGGAGGCGCACAGATACGCAGTATTTT,TRBJ2-3,TRBD2,.,TRBV19
CASSPGTTSNQPQHF,TGTGCCAGCAGCCCGGGGACAACTAGTAATCAGCCCCAGCATTTT,TRBJ1-5,.,.,TRBV7-9
CASSHQTTGSDTQYF,TGCGCCAGCAGTCACCAGACGACGGGGTCAGATACGCAGTATTTT,TRBJ2-3,.,.,TRBV23-1
CASSLTGAPNQPQHF,TGCGCCAGCAGCTTGACAGGGGCCCCCAATCAGCCCCAGCATTTT,TRBJ1-5,TRBD1,.,TRBV5-1
CASSVQGRGTEAFF,TGTGCCAGCAGTGTCCAGGGAAGGGGAACTGAAGCTTTCTTT,TRBJ1-1,.,.,TRBV28
CASSLYGGKVYNEQFF,TGTGCCAGCAGCTTATATGGCGGGAAGGTCTACAATGAGCAGTTCTTC,TRBJ2-1,.,.,TRBV11-3
CASSLAGGDQPQHF,TGTGCCAGCAGCTTAGCGGGAGGAGATCAGCCCCAGCATTTT,TRBJ1-5,.,.,TRBV7-2
CASSYPGQSNSPLHF,TGTGCCAGCAGCTACCCGGGACAGTCTAATTCACCCCTCCACTTT,TRBJ1-6,TRBD1,.,TRBV11-2
CASSYGQGPTDTQYF,TGTGCCAGCAGTTACGGGCAGGGGCCCACAGATACGCAGTATTTT,TRBJ2-3,.,.,TRBV6-2/TRBV6-3
CASSRDRVAGELFF,TGTGCCAGCAGCCGGGACAGGGTGGCCGGGGAGCTGTTTTTT,TRBJ2-2,TRBD1,.,TRBV7-2
CASSSLGTNEQFF,TGTGCCAGCAGTTCCCTAGGCACCAATGAGCAGTTCTTC,TRBJ2-1,.,.,TRBV27
CASSHGSGGTYEQYF,TGTGCCAGCAGCCATGGGAGCGGGGGAACCTACGAGCAGTACTTC,TRBJ2-7,TRBD2,once,TRBV14
CASSQGQAMNTEAFF,TGTGCCAGCTCACAAGGACAGGCCATGAACACTGAAGCTTTCTTT,TRBJ1-1,TRBD1,.,TRBV18
CASSPPPAGTANYGYTF,TGTGCCAGTAGCCCCCCTCCCGCCGGGACAGCTAACTATGGCTACACCTTC,TRBJ1-2,TRBD1,.,TRBV19
CSVDLWGAGAYEQYF,TGCAGCGTTGACCTCTGGGGGGCGGGGGCCTACGAGCAGTACTTC,TRBJ2-7,.,.,TRBV29-1
CASSLGSGFSGELFF,TGTGCCAGCAGCTTAGGGTCCGGGTTCTCCGGGGAGCTGTTTTTT,TRBJ2-2,.,.,TRBV11-3
CASSLEGRTDTQYF,TGCGCCAGCAGCTTGGAGGGGCGCACAGATACGCAGTATTTT,TRBJ2-3,.,once,TRBV5-1
CASSANYRDKFFF,TGTGCCAGCAGTGCAAATTACCGGGACAAGTTCTTCTTT,TRBJ1-1,.,.,TRBV2
CASSEDTGGGYTF,TGTGCCAGCAGTGAAGACACAGGGGGTGGCTACACCTTC,TRBJ1-2,TRBD1,.,TRBV6-4
CASSHGAVEKLFF,TGCGCCAGCAGCCATGGGGCGGTTGAAAAACTGTTTTTT,TRBJ1-4,.,.,TRBV5-1
CAWSRQNTGELFF,TGTGCCTGGAGTAGACAGAACACCGGGGAGCTGTTTTTT,TRBJ2-2,.,.,TRBV30
CASSQGRTSGEIQETQYF,TGCGCCAGCAGCCAAGGACGGACTAGCGGGGAGATCCAAGAGACCCAGTACTTC,TRBJ2-5,TRBD2,once,TRBV5-1
CASSLTRPGELFF,TGTGCCAGCAGCCTCACGCGTCCCGGGGAGCTGTTTTTT,TRBJ2-2,.,.,TRBV28
CAWSVNTNTGELFF,TGTGCCTGGAGTGTGAACACGAACACCGGGGAGCTGTTTTTT,TRBJ2-2,.,.,TRBV30
CASSNRGNEAFF,TGTGCCAGCAGCAACAGGGGCAATGAAGCTTTCTTT,TRBJ1-1,TRBD1,few,TRBV7-6
CASSDPGLAGGETQYF,TGTGCCAGCAGTGACCCCGGACTAGCGGGGGGAGAGACCCAGTACTTC,TRBJ2-5,TRBD2,.,TRBV6-1
CASSPQREPSYEQYF,TGTGCCAGCTCACCTCAACGGGAGCCTTCCTACGAGCAGTACTTC,TRBJ2-7,.,.,TRBV18
CASSVGQGWNSPLHF,TGTGCCAGCAGCGTAGGTCAGGGTTGGAATTCACCCCTCCACTTT,TRBJ1-6,.,once,TRBV9
CATGVGSDGYTF,TGTGCCACCGGGGTAGGGTCGGATGGCTACACCTTC,TRBJ1-2,.,.,TRBV7-9
CATSDTGQGLQPQHF,TGTGCCACCAGTGACACGGGACAGGGTTTACAGCCCCAGCATTTT,TRBJ1-5,TRBD1,.,TRBV24-1
CVSRTSGGYNEQFF,TGTGTCAGTCGTACTAGCGGGGGTTACAATGAGCAGTTCTTC,TRBJ2-1,TRBD2,.,TRBV27
CASSPLAGGYNEQFF,TGTGCCAGCAGCCCCCTAGCGGGAGGCTACAATGAGCAGTTCTTC,TRBJ2-1,TRBD2,.,TRBV9
CASSYSGTGDAEAFF,TGTGCCAGCAGTTACTCGGGGACAGGGGACGCTGAAGCTTTCTTT,TRBJ1-1,TRBD1,.,TRBV6-5
CSASKDTVNYGYTF,TGCAGTGCTAGTAAGGACACAGTTAACTATGGCTACACCTTC,TRBJ1-2,.,once,TRBV20-1
CASSLRTGGTNYGYTF,TGTGCCAGCAGCCTAAGGACAGGAGGAACTAACTATGGCTACACCTTC,TRBJ1-2,TRBD1,.,TRBV3-1/TRBV3-2
CASSQEPSGGAGETQYF,TGCGCCAGCAGCCAAGAGCCTAGCGGGGGGGCAGGGGAGACCCAGTACTTC,TRBJ2-5,TRBD2,.,TRBV4-1
CSAQTGGKLFF,TGCAGTGCTCAGACAGGGGGGAAACTGTTTTTT,TRBJ1-4,TRBD1,.,TRBV20-1
CASSIGGKPKALSEQFF,TGTGCCAGTAGTATAGGAGGAAAGCCAAAGGCCCTTAGTGAGCAGTTCTTC,TRBJ2-1,.,.,TRBV19
CASSSASTRGGEQFF,TGCGCCAGCAGCTCCGCGTCTACCAGAGGGGGTGAGCAGTTCTTC,TRBJ2-1,.,.,TRBV5-1
CASSFGTGSDTQYF,TGTGCCAGCAGCTTCGGGACAGGGTCAGATACGCAGTATTTT,TRBJ2-3,TRBD1,few,TRBV9
CASSLELAGLYEQYF,TGTGCCAGCAGCCTAGAGCTAGCGGGACTCTACGAGCAGTACTTC,TRBJ2-7,TRBD2,.,TRBV9
CASSQVLAGGPFGGELFF,TGTGCCAGCAGCCAAGTACTAGCGGGGGGGCCATTCGGCGGGGAGCTGTTTTTT,TRBJ2-2,TRBD2,.,TRBV3-1/TRBV3-2
CASSLQGYEQYF,TGTGCCAGCAGTTTACAGGGCTACGAGCAGTACTTC,TRBJ2-7,.,.,TRBV28
CASSIEYGYTF,TGTGCCAGTAGTATTGAGTATGGCTACACCTTC,TRBJ1-2,.,.,TRBV19
CASSQETNQPQHF,TGTGCCAGCAGCCAAGAGACTAATCAGCCCCAGCATTTT,TRBJ1-5,.,once,TRBV3-1/TRBV3-2
CASSPEGRVGEQFF,TGTGCCAGCAGCCCAGAGGGAAGGGTCGGGGAGCAGTTCTTC,TRBJ2-1,.,.,TRBV13
CASNMGRTDTQYF,TGCGCCAGCAATATGGGGCGGACAGATACGCAGTATTTT,TRBJ2-3,.,once,TRBV5-1
CASSLGDRVNNEKLFF,TGTGCCAGCAGTCTAGGGGACAGGGTAAATAATGAAAAACTGTTTTTT,TRBJ1-4,TRBD1,.,TRBV2
CASSPDRVGTDTQYF,TGTGCCAGCAGTCCGGACAGGGTAGGGACAGATACGCAGTATTTT,TRBJ2-3,TRBD1,.,TRBV2
CASSFNTDTQYF,TGTGCCAGCAGCTTCAACACAGATACGCAGTATTTT,TRBJ2-3,.,.,TRBV11-1
CAISDPGKSGNTIYF,TGTGCCATCAGTGACCCAGGGAAGTCTGGAAACACCATATATTTT,TRBJ1-3,.,.,TRBV10-3